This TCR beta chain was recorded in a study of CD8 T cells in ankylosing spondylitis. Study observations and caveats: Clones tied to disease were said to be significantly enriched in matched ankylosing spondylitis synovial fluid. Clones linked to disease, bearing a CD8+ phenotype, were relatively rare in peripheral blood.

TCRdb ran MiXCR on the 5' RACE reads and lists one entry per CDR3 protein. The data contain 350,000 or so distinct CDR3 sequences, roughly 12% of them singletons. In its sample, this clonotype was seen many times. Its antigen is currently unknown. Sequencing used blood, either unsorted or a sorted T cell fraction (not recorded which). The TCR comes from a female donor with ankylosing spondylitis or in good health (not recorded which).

The CDR3, as DNA: TGTGCTTCTAGTACAGGGCAAGTTCGGAACACTGAAGCTTTCTTT. This encodes CASSTGQVRNTEAFF. The chain uses TRBV6-1 and TRBJ1-1; D perhaps matches TRBD1 (6 bases). The germline gives CDR1 MNHNS, CDR2 SASEGT. The CDR3 has 15 residues.